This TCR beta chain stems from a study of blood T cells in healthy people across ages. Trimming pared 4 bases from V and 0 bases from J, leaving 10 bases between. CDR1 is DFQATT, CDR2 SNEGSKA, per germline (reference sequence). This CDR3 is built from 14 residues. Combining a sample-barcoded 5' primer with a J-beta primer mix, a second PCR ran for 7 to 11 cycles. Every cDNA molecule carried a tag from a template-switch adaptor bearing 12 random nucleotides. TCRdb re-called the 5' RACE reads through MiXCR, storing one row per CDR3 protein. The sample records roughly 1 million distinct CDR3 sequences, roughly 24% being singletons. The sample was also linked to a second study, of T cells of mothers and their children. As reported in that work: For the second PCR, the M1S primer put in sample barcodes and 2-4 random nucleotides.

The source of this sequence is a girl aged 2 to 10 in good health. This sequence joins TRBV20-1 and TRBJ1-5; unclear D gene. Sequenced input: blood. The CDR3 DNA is TGCAGTGCTATACCTCGGGGTAGCAATCAGCCCCAGCATTTT. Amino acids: CSAIPRGSNQPQHF.